The next 13 T cell receptor beta chains were all read from a single sample in a study of blood T cell repertoires in COVID-19. The table came from immunoSEQ multiplex PCR; TCRdb's copy has only in-frame clones and leaves some out. The sample lists some 400,000 clones, around 87% occurring once. The sample comprised PBMCs or T cells enriched from blood (not recorded which). The receptors shown here come from a man aged 30 to 39 who had recovered from COVID-19.

V gene TRBV19 combines with J gene TRBJ1-2; 8 nucleotides agree with TRBD1. J was trimmed by 7 bases and V by 0 bases; bases with no gene match: 7. Germline CDR1 is LNHDA and CDR2 is SQIVND (reference sequence). The CDR3 sequence is 15 residues long. The CDR3 sequence: CASSIDLTGVFGYTF. The CDR3 DNA follows: TGTGCCAGTAGTATAGACTTGACAGGGGTTTTTGGCTACACCTTC. Based on the CDR3 plus reference TRBV19 and TRBJ1-2, the full variable domain is DGGITQSPKYLFRKEGQNVTLSCEQNLNHDAMYWYRQDPGQGLRLIYYSQIVNDFQKGDIAEGYSVSREKKESFPLTVTSAQKNPTAFYLCASSIDLTGVFGYTFGSGTRLTVV.

The V call is TRBV7-2, the J call TRBJ2-7, with 10 nucleotides matching TRBD1. This CDR3 spans 14 amino acids. Germline assignment: CDR1 SGHTA and CDR2 FQGNSA. V lost 5 bases to trimming and J lost 4 bases; unmatched junction nucleotides: 5. CDR3 amino acids: CASSMDRGFYEQYF. Here the CDR3 DNA reads TGTGCCAGCAGCATGGACAGGGGGTTTTACGAGCAGTACTTC.

This rearrangement joins TRBV5-1 to TRBJ1-1; 10 bases align to TRBD1. Per the germline V gene, CDR1 is SGHRS and CDR2 is YFSETQ. The CDR3 extends over 18 amino acids. V was clipped by 1 base and J by 1 base; unmatched bases: 10. The CDR3 here is CASSLLDRGRGGNTEAFF. DNA of the CDR3: TGCGCCAGCAGCTTGTTAGACAGGGGGCGTGGGGGGAACACTGAAGCTTTCTTT.

The chain joins TRBV27 to TRBJ1-2; no firm D call. The CDR3 sequence is 12 residues long. Trimming shortened V by 3 bases and J by 3 bases, and 5 bases separated the two germline ends. The V gene's germline CDR1 is MNHEY and CDR2 SMNVEV (reference sequence). CDR3 protein: CASSFSDYGYTF. CDR3 nucleotides: TGTGCCAGCAGTTTCAGTGACTATGGCTACACCTTC.

The chain has TRBV12-3 or TRBV12-4 and TRBJ1-5; D uncertain. This CDR3 has 13 residues. The V end lost 6 bases, the J end lost 5 bases, and 11 bases lay between the germline ends. This CDR3 is CASRDGRYQPQHF. CDR3 nucleotides: TGTGCCAGCAGAGACGGGAGATATCAGCCCCAGCATTTT.

The chain carries TRBV7-2 and TRBJ1-2, with D unclear. CDR3 length: 12 residues. The V gene lost 5 bases and the J gene lost 3 bases, with 7 bases spanning the gap. Germline CDR1 and CDR2: SGHTA and FQGNSA. The chain's CDR3 is CASSLADYGYTF. CDR3 nucleotide sequence: TGTGCCAGCAGCCTGGCCGACTATGGCTACACCTTC.

This chain connects TRBV10-3 to TRBJ2-1; possible D gene TRBD2, 6 bases. The CDR3 is 15 residues long. V dropped 3 bases and J dropped 0 bases, with 9 bases sitting between them. Germline-derived CDR1 and CDR2 are ENHRY and SYGVKD. The DNA for the CDR3 is TGTGCCATCAGTGACCGGGAGAGCTCCTACAATGAGCAGTTCTTC. Amino acid sequence: CAISDRESSYNEQFF.

The gene calls are TRBV7-9 and TRBJ2-1, with 11 bases that match TRBD2. The V and J ends lost 7 bases and 6 bases, in that order; junction bases with no gene match: 17. The CDR3 is 18 residues long. CDR1 SEHNR and CDR2 FQNEAQ come from the germline V gene (reference sequence). CDR3 region: CASILPPSALAGVNEQFF. The CDR3 DNA sequence: TGTGCCAGCATTCTTCCCCCTTCCGCACTAGCGGGAGTCAATGAGCAGTTCTTC.

This clone was seen only a few times. J is TRBJ2-1 and V is TRBV9; D perhaps matches TRBD1 (5 bases). Trimming left V 0 bases short and J 3 bases short, with 10 bases between. The germline gives CDR1 SGDLS, CDR2 YYNGEE. CDR3 length: 15 residues. The CDR3 loop is CASSVAPGIYNEQFF. The CDR3 DNA sequence: TGTGCCAGCAGCGTAGCCCCAGGGATCTACAATGAGCAGTTCTTC.

Written as DNA, the CDR3 is TGTGCCAGCAGCTCCGGGACAGGGAACTATGGCTACACCTTC. Protein: CASSSGTGNYGYTF. The rearrangement joins TRBV5-5 to TRBJ1-2; 9 bases match TRBD1. CDR1 SGHKS and CDR2 YYEKEE come from the germline V gene (reference sequence). The CDR3 sequence is 14 residues long. Trimming took 3 bases from V and 2 from J; bases not matched to a gene: 2. The full variable domain, its missing parts supplied by reference TRBV5-5 and TRBJ1-2, is DAGVTQSPTHLIKTRGQQVTLRCSPISGHKSVSWYQQVLGQGPQFIFQYYEKEERGRGNFPDRFSARQFPNYSSELNVNALLLGDSALYLCASSSGTGNYGYTFGSGTRLTVV.

V is TRBV7-6 and J is TRBJ1-1; no definite D call. CDR1 and CDR2 from the germline V gene are SGHVS and FNYEAQ. The ends were cut back, 1 base at V and 1 base at J, with 7 bases in the middle. This CDR3 contains 14 residues. The chain's CDR3 is CASSLVGENTEAFF. The CDR3 nucleotides are TGTGCCAGCAGCTTAGTTGGAGAGAACACTGAAGCTTTCTTT.

CDR3 sequence: CASSSSTGGSGNTIYF. The CDR3, as DNA: TGTGCCAGCAGTTCCTCAACAGGGGGCTCTGGAAACACCATATATTTT. The V call is TRBV28, the J call TRBJ1-3, with 8 bases matching TRBD1. The V segment lost 4 bases and the J segment 0 bases; nucleotides outside the gene matches: 5. Germline V gives CDR1 MDHEN, CDR2 SYDVKM. CDR3 length: 16 residues.

This clone appeared a single time. The gene calls are TRBV30 and TRBJ1-1; D gene ambiguous. Germline CDR1 reads GTSNPN; CDR2 reads SVGIG (reference sequence). The V end lost 2 bases, the J end lost 7 bases, and 8 bases lay between the germline ends. This CDR3 has 11 amino acids. CDR3 sequence reads: CAWSQRYEAFF. CDR3 sequence (DNA): TGTGCCTGGAGTCAACGGTATGAAGCTTTCTTT.